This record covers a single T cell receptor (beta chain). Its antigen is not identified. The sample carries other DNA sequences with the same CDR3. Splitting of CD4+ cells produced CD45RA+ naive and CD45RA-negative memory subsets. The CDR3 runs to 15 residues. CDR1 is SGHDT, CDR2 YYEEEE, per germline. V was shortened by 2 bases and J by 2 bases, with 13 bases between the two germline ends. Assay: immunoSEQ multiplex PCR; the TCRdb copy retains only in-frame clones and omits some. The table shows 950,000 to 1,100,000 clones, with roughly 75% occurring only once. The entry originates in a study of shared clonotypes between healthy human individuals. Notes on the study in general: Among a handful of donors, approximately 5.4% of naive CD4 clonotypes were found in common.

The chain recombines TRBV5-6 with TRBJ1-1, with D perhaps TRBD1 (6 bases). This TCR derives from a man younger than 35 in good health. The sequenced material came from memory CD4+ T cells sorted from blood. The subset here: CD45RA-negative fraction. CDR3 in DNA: TGTGCCAGCAGCTTCCCAACAGGGCCCAACACTGAAGCTTTCTTT. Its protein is CASSFPTGPNTEAFF.